A selection of T cell receptor beta chains follows, all from one sample in a study of response to subunit inactivated influenza vaccine. TCRdb recomputed calls from the RT-PCR reads with MiXCR, one row per CDR3 protein. This sample has about 540,000 distinct CDR3 sequences, with 20% to 25% found just once. These same data were also listed under a study on T cells expressing NK-cell markers.

The specimen comprised CD4+ T cells sorted from PBMCs, sampled roughly 13 days after vaccination. These receptors all come from a man aged 50 to 59 who received an inactivated influenza vaccine. CDR3s leave out the opening cysteine and the closing phenylalanine or tryptophan.

V gene,J gene,CDR3 protein
TRBV3-1,TRBJ1-1,ASSQEGTPKGSTEAF
TRBV24-1,TRBJ2-2,ATSTRDSVTGELF
TRBV6-5,TRBJ1-2,ASSSPGQGYGYT
TRBV7-2,TRBJ2-1,ASSLGGRGRYNEQF
TRBV5-1,TRBJ2-1,ASSLDVSGLEQF
TRBV5-1,TRBJ1-6,ASSLVGDYNSPLH
TRBV28,TRBJ2-1,ASSPGSPPNEQF
TRBV5-1,TRBJ1-6,ASSLGGRDHPSPLH
TRBV5-1,TRBJ2-5,ASSQRWGETQY
TRBV7-2,TRBJ2-5,ASSVTAGVSETQY
TRBV6-2/TRBV6-3,TRBJ1-2,ASSYRPYGYT
TRBV20-1,TRBJ2-4,SARDKGSWAKNIQY
TRBV29-1,TRBJ1-5,SVGGLGGTGSNQPQH
TRBV30,TRBJ2-3,AVSRGLSTDTQY
TRBV20-1,TRBJ1-6,SARDLLALH
TRBV7-9,TRBJ2-1,ASSPRGGQGNEQF
TRBV5-6,TRBJ1-1,ASSLIEGSEAF
TRBV10-3,TRBJ1-6,AISESNISPLH
TRBV30,TRBJ1-4,AWSTTGGYEKLF
TRBV20-1,TRBJ2-1,SASWTGGLNEQF
TRBV20-1,TRBJ2-3,SARQGTGTDTQY
TRBV29-1,TRBJ2-2,SGQGNTGELF
TRBV6-2/TRBV6-3,TRBJ1-5,ASSQVGGTGNQPQH
TRBV29-1,TRBJ2-7,SVGTLSSYEQY
TRBV12-3/TRBV12-4,TRBJ2-1,ASSLGDYRNEQF
TRBV7-2,TRBJ2-7,ASSASQGAIHEQY
TRBV4-3,TRBJ2-6,ASSPAWQGISGANVLT
TRBV6-2/TRBV6-3,TRBJ2-2,ASSYPSGGARTGELF
TRBV7-2,TRBJ2-2,ASRGWGGTGELF
TRBV4-1,TRBJ1-2,ASSQGTGVYGYT
TRBV7-2,TRBJ1-4,ASSLGAWEKLF
TRBV6-2/TRBV6-3,TRBJ2-7,ASRQGLSYEQY
TRBV15,TRBJ2-1,ATSFSYNEQF
TRBV15,TRBJ1-4,ATSRDRNNEKLF
TRBV2,TRBJ2-2,ASGLLNTGELF
TRBV20-1,TRBJ2-7,SASDPSYEQY
TRBV16,TRBJ2-1,ASSAELYNEQF
TRBV20-1,TRBJ1-1,SATYRGFATEAF
TRBV7-2,TRBJ1-2,ASSFVQGVEGYT
TRBV7-9,TRBJ2-3,ASTLESGRATDTQY
TRBV18,TRBJ1-3,ASSPGHLIPGNTIY
TRBV24-1,TRBJ1-5,ATSDANQPQH
TRBV20-1,TRBJ2-2,SAQRRTHTGELF
TRBV7-8,TRBJ2-7,ASSLASSGREQY
TRBV6-1,TRBJ2-3,ASSDAGMGGRNTQY
TRBV20-1,TRBJ2-1,SAISGAYNEQF
TRBV28,TRBJ2-4,ASKSGTGPANIQY
TRBV12-3/TRBV12-4,TRBJ1-4,ASSLPTNEKLF
TRBV20-1,TRBJ2-5,SALPGQGGETQY
TRBV12-3/TRBV12-4,TRBJ1-4,ASSPSGGYEKLF
TRBV3-1,TRBJ1-2,ASSPERGLLT